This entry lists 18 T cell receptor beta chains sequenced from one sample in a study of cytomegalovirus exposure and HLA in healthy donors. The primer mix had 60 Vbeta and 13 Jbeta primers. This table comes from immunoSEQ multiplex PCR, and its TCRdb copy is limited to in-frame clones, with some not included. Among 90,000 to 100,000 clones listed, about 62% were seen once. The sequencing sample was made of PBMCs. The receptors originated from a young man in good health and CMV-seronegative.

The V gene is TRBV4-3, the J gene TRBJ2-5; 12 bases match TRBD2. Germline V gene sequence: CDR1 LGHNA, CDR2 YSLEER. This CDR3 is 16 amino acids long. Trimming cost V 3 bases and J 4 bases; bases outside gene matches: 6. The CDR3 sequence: CASSQLAGGRGETQYF. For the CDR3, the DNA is TGCGCCAGCAGCCAGCTAGCGGGGGGGCGGGGAGAGACCCAGTACTTC.

This chain's CDR3 is CASSLRAETQYF. DNA for the CDR3: TGTGCCAGCTCACTGAGGGCGGAGACCCAGTACTTC. The V call is TRBV18, the J call TRBJ2-5; possible D gene TRBD2, 5 bases. There are 12 residues in the CDR3. The germline V gene encodes CDR1 KGHSH and CDR2 LQKENI. Trimming took off 4 bases at V and 5 bases at J, with 8 bases between the two ends.

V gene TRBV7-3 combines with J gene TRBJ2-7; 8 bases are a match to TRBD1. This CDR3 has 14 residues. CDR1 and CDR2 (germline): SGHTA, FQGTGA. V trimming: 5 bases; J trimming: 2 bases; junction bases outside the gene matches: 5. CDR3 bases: TGTGCCAGCAGCCGACAGGGGTACCCCTACGAGCAGTACTTC. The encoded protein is CASSRQGYPYEQYF. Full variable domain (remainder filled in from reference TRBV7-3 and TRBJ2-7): GAGVSQTPSNKVTEKGKYVELRCDPISGHTALYWYRQSLGQGPEFLIYFQGTGAADDSGLPNDRFFAVRPEGSVSTLKIQRTERGDSAVYLCASSRQGYPYEQYFGPGTRLTVT.

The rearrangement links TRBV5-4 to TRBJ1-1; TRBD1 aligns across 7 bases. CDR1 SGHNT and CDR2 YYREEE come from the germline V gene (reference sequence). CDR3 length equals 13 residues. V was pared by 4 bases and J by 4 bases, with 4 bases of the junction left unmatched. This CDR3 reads CASSVDRATEAFF. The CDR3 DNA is TGTGCCAGCAGCGTCGACAGGGCCACTGAAGCTTTCTTT.

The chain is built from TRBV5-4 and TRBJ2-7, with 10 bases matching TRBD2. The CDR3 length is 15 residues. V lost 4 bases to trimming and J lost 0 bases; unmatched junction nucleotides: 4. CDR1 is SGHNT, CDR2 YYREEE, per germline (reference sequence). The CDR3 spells CASSASGRDSYEQYF. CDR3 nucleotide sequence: TGTGCCAGCAGCGCGAGCGGGAGGGACTCCTACGAGCAGTACTTC.

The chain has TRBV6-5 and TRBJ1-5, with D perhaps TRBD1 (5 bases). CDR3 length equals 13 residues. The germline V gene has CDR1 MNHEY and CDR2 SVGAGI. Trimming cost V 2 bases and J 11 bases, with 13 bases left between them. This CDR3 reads CASSYEAGWAQHF. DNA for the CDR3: TGTGCCAGCAGTTACGAGGCAGGGTGGGCCCAGCATTTT.

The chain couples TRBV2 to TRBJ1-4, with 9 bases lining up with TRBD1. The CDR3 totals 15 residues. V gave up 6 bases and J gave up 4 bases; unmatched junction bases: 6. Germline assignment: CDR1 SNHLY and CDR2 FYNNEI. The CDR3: CASRDRGFLNEKLFF. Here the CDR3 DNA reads TGTGCCAGCAGGGACAGGGGATTTCTTAATGAAAAACTGTTTTTT. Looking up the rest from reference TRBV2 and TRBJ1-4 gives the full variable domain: EPEVTQTPSHQVTQMGQEVILRCVPISNHLYFYWYRQILGQKVEFLVSFYNNEISEKSEIFDDQFSVERPDGSNFTLKIRSTKLEDSAMYFCASRDRGFLNEKLFFGSGTQLSVL.

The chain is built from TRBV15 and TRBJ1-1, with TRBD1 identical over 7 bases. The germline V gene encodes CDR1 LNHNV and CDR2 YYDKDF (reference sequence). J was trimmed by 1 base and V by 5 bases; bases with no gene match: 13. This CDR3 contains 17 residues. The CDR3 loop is CATSGIETGTENTEAFF. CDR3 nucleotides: TGTGCCACCAGCGGAATAGAAACCGGGACAGAGAACACTGAAGCTTTCTTT.

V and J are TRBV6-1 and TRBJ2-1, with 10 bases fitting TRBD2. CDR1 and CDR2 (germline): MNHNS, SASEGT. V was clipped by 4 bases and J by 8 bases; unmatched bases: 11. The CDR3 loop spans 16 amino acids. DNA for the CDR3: TGTGCCAGCAGTGTACTTAGCGGGGGGACTTCGGATGAGCAGTTCTTC. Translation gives CASSVLSGGTSDEQFF.

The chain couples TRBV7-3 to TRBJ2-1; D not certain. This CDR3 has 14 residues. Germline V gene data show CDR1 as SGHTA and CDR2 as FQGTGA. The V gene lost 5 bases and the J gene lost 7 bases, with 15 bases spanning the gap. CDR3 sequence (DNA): TGTGCCAGCAGCCCCTCCATTTCGGGTAATGAGCAGTTCTTC. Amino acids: CASSPSISGNEQFF.

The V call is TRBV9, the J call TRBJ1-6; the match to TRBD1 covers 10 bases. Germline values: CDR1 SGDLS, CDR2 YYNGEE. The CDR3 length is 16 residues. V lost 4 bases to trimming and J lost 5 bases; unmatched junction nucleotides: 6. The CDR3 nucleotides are TGTGCCAGCAGCCTACTGGGGACAGGGGATAATTCACCCCTCCACTTT. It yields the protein CASSLLGTGDNSPLHF.

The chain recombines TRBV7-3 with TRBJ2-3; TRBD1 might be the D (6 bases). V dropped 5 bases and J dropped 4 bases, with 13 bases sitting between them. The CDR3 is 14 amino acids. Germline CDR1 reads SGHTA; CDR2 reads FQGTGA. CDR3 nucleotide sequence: TGTGCCAGCAGCCCAGGAGCAGGGGCAGATACGCAGTATTTT. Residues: CASSPGAGADTQYF.

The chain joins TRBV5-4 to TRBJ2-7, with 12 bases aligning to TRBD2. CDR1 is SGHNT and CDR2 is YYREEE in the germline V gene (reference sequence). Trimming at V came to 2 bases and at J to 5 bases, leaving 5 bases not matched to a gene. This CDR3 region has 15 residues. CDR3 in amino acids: CASSFRLAGANEQYF. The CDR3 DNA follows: TGTGCCAGCAGCTTCCGACTAGCGGGGGCCAACGAGCAGTACTTC.

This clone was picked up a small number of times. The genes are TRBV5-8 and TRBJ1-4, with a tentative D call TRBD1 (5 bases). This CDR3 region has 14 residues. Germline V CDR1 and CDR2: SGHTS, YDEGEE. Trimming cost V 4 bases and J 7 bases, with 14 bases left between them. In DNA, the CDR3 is TGTGCCAGCAGCGGGCAGGGTAGTGGTGAAAAACTGTTTTTT. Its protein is CASSGQGSGEKLFF.

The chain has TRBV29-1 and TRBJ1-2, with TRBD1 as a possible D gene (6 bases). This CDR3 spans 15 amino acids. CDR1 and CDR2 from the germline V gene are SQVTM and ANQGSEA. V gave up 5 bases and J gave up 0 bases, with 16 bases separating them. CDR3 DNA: TGCAGCGTTATGGGGGCAGAGGGGGCTAACTATGGCTACACCTTC. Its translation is CSVMGAEGANYGYTF.

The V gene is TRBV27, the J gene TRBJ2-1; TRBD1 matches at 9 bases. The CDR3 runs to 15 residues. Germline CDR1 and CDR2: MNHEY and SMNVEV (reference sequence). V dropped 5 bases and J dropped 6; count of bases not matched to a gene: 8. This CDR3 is CASSPGTGYPNEQFF. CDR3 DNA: TGTGCCAGCAGTCCTGGGACAGGGTATCCCAATGAGCAGTTCTTC.

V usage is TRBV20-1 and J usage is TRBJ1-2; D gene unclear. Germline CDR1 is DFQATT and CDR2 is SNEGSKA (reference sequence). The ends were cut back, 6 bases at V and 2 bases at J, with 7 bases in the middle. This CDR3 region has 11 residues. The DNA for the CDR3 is TGCAGTGCGCCAGAAAACTATGGCTACACCTTC. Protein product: CSAPENYGYTF.

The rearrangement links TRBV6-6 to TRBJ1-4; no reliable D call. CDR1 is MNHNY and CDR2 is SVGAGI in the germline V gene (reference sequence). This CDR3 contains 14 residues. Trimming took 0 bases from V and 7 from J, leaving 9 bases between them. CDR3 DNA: TGTGCCAGCAGTTACTCCCCCCTAGGTGAAAAACTGTTTTTT. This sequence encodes CASSYSPLGEKLFF.